This T cell receptor (beta chain) was recovered during a study of blood T cell repertoires in COVID-19. TCRdb's copy holds only in-frame clones and misses some; the assay was immunoSEQ multiplex PCR. Of almost 250,000 clones listed, approximately 90% are singletons. Sequenced input: PBMCs or T cells enriched from blood (not recorded which). The TCR sequence derives from a woman aged 25 to 45 who had recovered from COVID-19.

Here the CDR3 DNA reads TGTGCCAGCAGTGAGGTCCGGGGTGGTACGCAGTATTTT. It is translated as CASSEVRGGTQYF. The chain links TRBV6-4 to TRBJ2-3, with TRBD2 as a possible D gene (5 bases). CDR3 size: 13 residues. The germline CDR1 and CDR2 sequences are MRHNA and SNTAGT. Trimming took off 3 bases at V and 8 bases at J, with 12 bases between the two ends.